The rows below give T cell receptor beta chains drawn from one sample of a study of memory CD4+ T cells and cytomegalovirus serostatus. Assay: immunoSEQ multiplex PCR; the TCRdb copy retains only in-frame clones and omits some. Among 75,000 to 90,000 clones, roughly 80% were seen once, and the ten largest hold around 0.78%. The sequenced material came from memory CD4+ T cells from blood. The source is an adult in good health and CMV-seronegative. Each CDR3 is given with its conserved first and last residue. Each record gives: J gene, V gene, D gene, CDR3 DNA, CDR3 protein. The D gene is left open where the match is weak.

J gene: TRBJ1-2; V gene: TRBV21-1; D gene: NA; CDR3 DNA: TGTGCCAGTACCGGGACAGGGAGGCCCACTAACTATGGCTACACCTTC; CDR3 protein: CASTGTGRPTNYGYTF
J gene: TRBJ2-1; V gene: TRBV30; D gene: TRBD2; CDR3 DNA: TGTGCCTGGAGTCGGGGGGTGGGTGAGCAGTTCTTC; CDR3 protein: CAWSRGVGEQFF
J gene: TRBJ2-7; V gene: TRBV18; D gene: TRBD2; CDR3 DNA: TGTGCCAGCTCACCAAATAGCGGGGGCACATCCTACGAGCAGTACTTC; CDR3 protein: CASSPNSGGTSYEQYF
J gene: TRBJ1-2; V gene: TRBV10-2; D gene: NA; CDR3 DNA: TGCGCCAGCGGAACAGGGTCTAACTATGGCTACACCTTC; CDR3 protein: CASGTGSNYGYTF
J gene: TRBJ1-2; V gene: TRBV5-4; D gene: NA; CDR3 DNA: TGTGCCAGCAGCTTGGTGGGGGCCCGGTATGGCTACACCTTC; CDR3 protein: CASSLVGARYGYTF
J gene: TRBJ1-1; V gene: TRBV6-1; D gene: TRBD1; CDR3 DNA: TGTGCCAGCAGGAACAGGGGCAGCGCTGAAGCTTTCTTT; CDR3 protein: CASRNRGSAEAFF
J gene: TRBJ2-3; V gene: TRBV5-6; D gene: TRBD2; CDR3 DNA: TGTGCCAGCAGCTTGCGGATTAGCGGGGGCTCAGATACGCAGTATTTT; CDR3 protein: CASSLRISGGSDTQYF
J gene: TRBJ1-2; V gene: TRBV5-1; D gene: NA; CDR3 DNA: TGCGCCAGCAGCCTGGACGGGGATATCTATGGCTACACCTTC; CDR3 protein: CASSLDGDIYGYTF
J gene: TRBJ2-1; V gene: TRBV6-5; D gene: TRBD2; CDR3 DNA: TGTGCCAGCAGTTCCGGGACTAGCGGGGGGGTGGAGCAGTTCTTC; CDR3 protein: CASSSGTSGGVEQFF
J gene: TRBJ1-2; V gene: TRBV12-5; D gene: NA; CDR3 DNA: TGTGCCAGTAACGCGGGGCACTATGGCTACACCTTC; CDR3 protein: CASNAGHYGYTF